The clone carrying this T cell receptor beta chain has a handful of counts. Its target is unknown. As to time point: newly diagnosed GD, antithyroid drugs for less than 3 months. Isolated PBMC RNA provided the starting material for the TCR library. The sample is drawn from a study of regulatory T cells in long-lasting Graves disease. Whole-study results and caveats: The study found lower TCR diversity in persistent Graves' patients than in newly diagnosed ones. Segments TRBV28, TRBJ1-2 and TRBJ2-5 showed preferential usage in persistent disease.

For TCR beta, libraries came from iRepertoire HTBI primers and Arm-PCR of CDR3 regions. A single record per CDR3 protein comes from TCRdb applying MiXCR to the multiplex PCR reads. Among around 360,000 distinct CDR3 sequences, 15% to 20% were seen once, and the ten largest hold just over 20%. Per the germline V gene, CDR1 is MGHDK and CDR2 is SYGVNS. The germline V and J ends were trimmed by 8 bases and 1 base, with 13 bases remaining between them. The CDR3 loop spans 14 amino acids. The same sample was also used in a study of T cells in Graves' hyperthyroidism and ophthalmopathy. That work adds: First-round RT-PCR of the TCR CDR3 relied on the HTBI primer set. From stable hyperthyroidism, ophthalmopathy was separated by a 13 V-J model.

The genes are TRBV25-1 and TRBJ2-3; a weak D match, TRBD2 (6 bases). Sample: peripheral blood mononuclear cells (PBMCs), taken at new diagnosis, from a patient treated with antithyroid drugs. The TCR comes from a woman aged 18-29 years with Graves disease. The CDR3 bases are TGTGCCAGCGCCCGGAGGGTGGGCACAGATACGCAGTATTTT. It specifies CASARRVGTDTQYF.